The clone carrying this T cell receptor (beta chain) turned up a few times. Its antigen is unidentified. This CDR3 is 13 amino acids long. The germline V gene has CDR1 PRHDT and CDR2 FYEKMQ (reference sequence). Trimming stripped 2 bases from V and 3 bases from J, with 7 bases between. The sample belongs to a study of T-cell memory formation after mild COVID-19. Whole-study context: Most TCR clusters belonged to a single donor. Study-wide findings and caveats: Pre-infection memory showed some responding clones, and this suggested that cross-reactive memory joined. Largely, contracting CD4+ clones fell within CM and EM, and contracting CD8+ clones within EMRA.

TCRdb ran MiXCR on the 5' RACE reads and lists one entry per CDR3 protein. There are roughly 150,000 distinct CDR3 sequences in the sample; 14% to 15% occur only once, and around 27% lies in the top ten. The source material was PBMCs or a T cell subset sorted from them (not recorded which). This chain uses TRBV13 with TRBJ1-1; D not resolved. The sequence derives from an adult woman who had mild COVID-19 (a few samples of this study predate the infection). Cell type and time point are not known. CDR3 loop: CASSLSLDTEAFF. In nucleotides, the CDR3 is TGTGCCAGCAGCTTATCTCTGGACACTGAAGCTTTCTTT.